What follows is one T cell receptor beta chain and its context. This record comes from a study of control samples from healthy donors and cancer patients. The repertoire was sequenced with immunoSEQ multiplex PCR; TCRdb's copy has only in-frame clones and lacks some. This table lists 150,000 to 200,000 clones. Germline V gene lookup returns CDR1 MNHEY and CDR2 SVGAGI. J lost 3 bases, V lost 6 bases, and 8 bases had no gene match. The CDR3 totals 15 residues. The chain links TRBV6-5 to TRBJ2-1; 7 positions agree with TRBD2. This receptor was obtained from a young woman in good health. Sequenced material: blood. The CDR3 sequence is CASSPTGGRYNEQFF. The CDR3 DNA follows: TGTGCCAGCAGCCCCACGGGGGGACGCTACAATGAGCAGTTCTTC.